Below, 26 T cell receptor beta chains from the same sample are listed, as sequenced in a study of PD-1 blockade in classical Hodgkin lymphoma. Using immunoSEQ multiplex PCR, the repertoire was profiled, and TCRdb retains in-frame clones only, with some absent. In the table there are approximately 50,000 clones, more than 70% of which are singletons. Patients all relapsed after autologous stem cell transplantation, and there was variation in brentuximab vedotin exposure. Specimen: peripheral blood mononuclear cells (PBMCs), collected before the second cycle of nivolumab. Receptor source: a human donor with classical Hodgkin lymphoma.

This chain links TRBV6-5 with TRBJ2-5; D call uncertain. Germline V CDR1 and CDR2: MNHEY, SVGAGI. V lost 2 bases, J lost 1 base, and 8 bases lay in between. There are 14 residues in the CDR3. The CDR3 region has the DNA TGTGCCAGCAGTTACGGCACAGCCCAAGAGACCCAGTACTTC. Protein product: CASSYGTAQETQYF.

This clone was picked up one time. The chain carries TRBV5-1 and TRBJ2-7; tentatively, D is TRBD1 or TRBD2 (5 bases each). This CDR3 region has 13 residues. Trimming stripped 10 bases from V and 6 bases from J, with 20 bases between. From germline, CDR1 is SGHRS and CDR2 YFSETQ. The CDR3 DNA follows: TGCGCCGGAAGGGGTCGGGGTATGGGCGAGCAGTACTTC. Translated, it gives CAGRGRGMGEQYF.

The genes are TRBV5-8 and TRBJ1-1; D is undetermined. V was cut by 5 bases and J by 0 bases, with 8 bases left in between. The CDR3 sequence is 13 residues long. Per germline, CDR1 SGHTS and CDR2 YDEGEE. CDR3 nucleotides: TGTGCCAGCAGGCCTGAGTTGAACACTGAAGCTTTCTTT. It is translated as CASRPELNTEAFF.

V is TRBV5-1 and J is TRBJ1-2; D is perhaps TRBD1 (5 bases). Germline V gene sequence: CDR1 SGHRS, CDR2 YFSETQ. The CDR3 runs to 13 residues. V was trimmed by 4 bases and J by 8 bases, leaving 15 bases between them. The CDR3 DNA sequence: TGCGCCAGCAGCGAGGGGCCCGGCGGGGGCTACACCTTC. It yields the protein CASSEGPGGGYTF.

The CDR3 coding sequence is TGCGCCAGCAGCCCTCTGGGCACCGGGGAGCTGTTTTTT. Its translation: CASSPLGTGELFF. This chain uses TRBV5-1 with TRBJ2-2, with D uncertain. Germline values: CDR1 SGHRS, CDR2 YFSETQ. This CDR3 region has 13 residues. Deletions cut 4 bases from V and 4 bases from J, with 8 bases between.

The chain carries TRBV27 and TRBJ1-5, with a weak D call TRBD1 (5 bases). The CDR3 extends over 18 amino acids. Trimming removed 3 bases from V and 0 bases from J, with 18 bases in between. The germline gives CDR1 MNHEY, CDR2 SMNVEV (reference sequence). The CDR3 spells CASSFRVPGMVSNQPQHF. The CDR3 DNA follows: TGTGCCAGCAGTTTTAGGGTTCCAGGGATGGTTAGCAATCAGCCCCAGCATTTT.

The chain recombines TRBV13 with TRBJ1-2; 11 bases align to TRBD1. This CDR3 comprises 17 residues. V dropped 5 bases and J dropped 4; count of bases not matched to a gene: 12. CDR1 is PRHDT, CDR2 FYEKMQ, per germline (reference sequence). The CDR3 DNA sequence: TGTGCCAGCAGCATCGGACAGGGGGCGCGAATATCCTATGGCTACACCTTC. Its translation is CASSIGQGARISYGYTF. The full variable domain, rest sourced from reference TRBV13 and TRBJ1-2, is AAGVIQSPRHLIKEKRETATLKCYPIPRHDTVYWYQQGPGQDPQFLISFYEKMQSDKGSIPDRFSAQQFSDYHSELNMSSLELGDSALYFCASSIGQGARISYGYTFGSGTRLTVV.

CDR3 DNA: TGCGCCAGCAGCCGGTTTAAAAGTAGCGGGGGGGCAGGAGATACGCAGTATTTT. This sequence encodes CASSRFKSSGGAGDTQYF. The V and J genes are TRBV5-1 and TRBJ2-3, with 11 bases that match TRBD2. The CDR3 contains 18 residues. V was clipped by 4 bases and J by 5 bases; unmatched bases: 15. Germline CDR1 is SGHRS and CDR2 is YFSETQ.

The chain joins TRBV27 to TRBJ2-7; D ambiguous. The CDR3 has 13 amino acids. Germline lookup yields CDR1 MNHEY and CDR2 SMNVEV (reference sequence). Trimming took 5 bases from V and 4 from J, leaving 12 bases between them. The CDR3 here is CASSPLNRYEQYF. The CDR3 DNA reads TGTGCCAGCAGTCCTCTCAACCGGTACGAGCAGTACTTC.

The chain joins TRBV7-7 to TRBJ2-5; unclear D gene. V lost 5 bases, J lost 4 bases, and 11 bases lay in between. The CDR3 totals 13 residues. CDR1 is SSHAT and CDR2 is FNYEAQ in the germline V gene (reference sequence). The CDR3 DNA reads as TGTGCCAGCAGCACGTACGGGCCAGAGACCCAGTACTTC. It is translated as CASSTYGPETQYF. Full variable domain (outside the CDR3, taken from reference TRBV7-7 and TRBJ2-5): GAGVSQSPRYKVTKRGQDVTLRCDPISSHATLYWYQQALGQGPEFLTYFNYEAQPDKSGLPSDRFSAERPEGSISTLTIQRTEQRDSAMYRCASSTYGPETQYFGPGTRLLVL.

The V and J genes are TRBV5-1 and TRBJ2-3; possible D gene TRBD2, 5 bases. Trimming removed 0 bases at V and 5 bases at J, with 10 bases between. The CDR3 has 14 residues. In germline, CDR1 is SGHRS, CDR2 YFSETQ. CDR3 in DNA: TGCGCCAGCAGCTTGGCCGGGGTATTAGATACGCAGTATTTT. Protein product: CASSLAGVLDTQYF.

The rearrangement uses TRBV5-1 and TRBJ2-3; 9 bases match TRBD1. The CDR3 extends over 16 amino acids. Germline values: CDR1 SGHRS, CDR2 YFSETQ. V was pared by 3 bases and J by 7 bases, with 12 bases of the junction left unmatched. In DNA form, the CDR3 reads TGCGCCAGCAGCTCCGGGACAGGGTCTGTAAGTTATACGCAGTATTTT. It translates to CASSSGTGSVSYTQYF.

V is TRBV7-9 and J is TRBJ2-3; no clear D gene. Trimming stripped 3 bases from V and 2 bases from J, with 6 bases between. The CDR3 covers 13 residues. Germline loops: CDR1 SEHNR, CDR2 FQNEAQ (reference sequence). The CDR3 nucleotides are TGTGCCAGCAGCTTCCGGATCACAGATACGCAGTATTTT. The encoded protein is CASSFRITDTQYF.

The V call is TRBV5-1, the J call TRBJ2-3; 7 nucleotides line up with TRBD1. Germline CDR1 SGHRS, CDR2 YFSETQ. The CDR3 totals 14 residues. V shed 0 bases and J 9 bases; nucleotides not matched to a gene: 7. The CDR3 nucleotides are TGCGCCAGCAGCTTGGGCTGGGCCAGGGGGACGCAGTATTTT. Translation gives CASSLGWARGTQYF.

V usage is TRBV11-3 and J usage is TRBJ2-7, with D possibly TRBD1 on 5 matching bases. Per germline, CDR1 SGHNT and CDR2 YENEEA. The CDR3 consists of 12 residues. The V gene lost 3 bases and the J gene lost 3 bases, with 6 bases spanning the gap. The CDR3 nucleotides are TGTGCCAGCAGCTTTCAGGGCTACGAGCAGTACTTC. Its protein is CASSFQGYEQYF.

V gene TRBV5-1 combines with J gene TRBJ2-1, with no clear D. CDR3 length: 13 residues. Germline V lookup: CDR1 SGHRS, CDR2 YFSETQ. Trimming shortened V by 2 bases and J by 9 bases, and 12 bases separated the two germline ends. CDR3: CASSFKTPGEQFF. For the CDR3, the DNA is TGCGCCAGCAGCTTTAAAACACCAGGTGAGCAGTTCTTC.

This chain connects TRBV5-1 to TRBJ1-1, with D hard to call. Germline V gene sequence: CDR1 SGHRS, CDR2 YFSETQ. V was cut by 6 bases and J by 0 bases, with 12 bases left in between. The CDR3 has 14 amino acids. DNA for the CDR3: TGCGCCAGCAAAGAGGCAGATTTGAACACTGAAGCTTTCTTT. This encodes CASKEADLNTEAFF.

This chain connects TRBV7-2 to TRBJ2-3; TRBD2 matches at 8 bases. V lost 1 base and J lost 5; bases outside the gene matches: 5. Germline assignment: CDR1 SGHTA and CDR2 FQGNSA. This CDR3 is 15 amino acids long. CDR3 in DNA: TGTGCCAGCAGCTTAGTGGGCGGGGGGAGAGATACGCAGTATTTT. Encoded protein: CASSLVGGGRDTQYF.

The chain carries TRBV11-2 and TRBJ1-1, with 7 bases that match TRBD1. Per germline, CDR1 SGHAT and CDR2 FQNNGV. After removal of 1 base from V and 4 bases from J, the junction contained 15 bases not matched to a gene. This CDR3 contains 18 residues. In DNA, the CDR3 is TGTGCCAGCAGCTTAGGCCCCCTTATTTTGACAGGGCGCACTGAAGCTTTCTTT. Protein product: CASSLGPLILTGRTEAFF.

The J gene is TRBJ1-3, the V gene TRBV28; no clear D gene. The CDR3 sequence is 12 residues long. From germline, CDR1 is MDHEN and CDR2 SYDVKM. The V end lost 6 bases, the J end lost 6 bases, and 9 bases lay between the germline ends. The CDR3 DNA is TGTGCCAGCAGCAACCCGATAAACACCATATATTTT. It yields the protein CASSNPINTIYF.

The chain links TRBV5-1 to TRBJ2-5, with D possibly being TRBD1 (6 bases). Trimming removed 4 bases at V and 5 bases at J, with 21 bases between. The germline V gene has CDR1 SGHRS and CDR2 YFSETQ. The CDR3 contains 16 residues. The CDR3 here is CASSAASLQGRETQYF. CDR3 DNA sequence: TGCGCCAGCAGCGCCGCCTCCCTACAGGGACGGGAGACCCAGTACTTC.

This clone was picked up one time. The CDR3 DNA is TGCGCCAGCAGCTTGGAGGGGAACAATCAGCCCCAGCATTTT. Translating it yields CASSLEGNNQPQHF. This chain links TRBV5-1 with TRBJ1-5; maybe TRBD1 (5 bases). The CDR3 runs 14 residues. V lost 0 bases to trimming and J lost 3 bases, with 7 bases between them. CDR1 is SGHRS, CDR2 YFSETQ, per germline.

The chain has TRBV4-1 and TRBJ2-7, with D hard to call. Germline V gives CDR1 MGHRA, CDR2 YSYEKL. This CDR3 spans 18 amino acids. The germline V and J ends were trimmed by 0 bases and 4 bases, with 22 bases remaining between them. This CDR3 is CASSQDELGLFGWYEQYF. The CDR3 DNA reads TGCGCCAGCAGCCAAGATGAGCTCGGGTTGTTTGGGTGGTACGAGCAGTACTTC.

This chain joins TRBV4-2 and TRBJ2-3; D ambiguous. The CDR3 has 13 residues. CDR1 LGHNA and CDR2 YNFKEQ come from the germline V gene. Trimming removed 0 bases at V and 10 bases at J, with 11 bases between. This CDR3 reads CASSQDADTPQYF. The CDR3 DNA follows: TGTGCCAGCAGCCAAGATGCCGACACACCGCAGTATTTT.

The genes are TRBV10-2 and TRBJ2-4, with D perhaps TRBD1 (6 bases). V lost 6 bases to trimming and J lost 0 bases, with 12 bases between them. This CDR3 has 15 amino acids. Germline lookup yields CDR1 WSHSY and CDR2 SAAADI. The CDR3, as DNA: TGCGCCAGCAGCGAAGGGGGAATAGCCAAAAACATTCAGTACTTC. Translation: CASSEGGIAKNIQYF.

V gene TRBV6-5 combines with J gene TRBJ1-1; D gene unclear. Per the germline V gene, CDR1 is MNHEY and CDR2 is SVGAGI. V was clipped by 0 bases and J by 5 bases, with 16 bases between them. This CDR3 spans 16 amino acids. CDR3 bases: TGTGCCAGCAGTTACTCGAACGCGAGGGCGAAAACTGAAGCTTTCTTT. Its protein is CASSYSNARAKTEAFF.